This T cell receptor beta chain is drawn from a study of beta chain features in type 1 diabetes. In its sample, this clone was seen a few times. Its antigen is currently unknown. The isolated RNA, all of it, was reverse transcribed, so expressed TCRB transcripts were what got sequenced. About 3.4 million reads on average were seen across naive, central memory and regulatory T cell samples. The assay was immunoSEQ multiplex PCR, and TCRdb's table has in-frame clones only and misses some. The data show more than 300,000 clones, with 9.5% to 10% seen just once and over 0.45% held by the top ten. The study's findings and limits: Compared to healthy donors, patients appeared to have naive, central memory and Treg TCRB repertoires that were more alike. Moderate but significant shortening of TCRB CDR3s was recorded in all four CD4+ subsets from Type 1 diabetes patients.

The V segment lost 5 bases and the J segment 6 bases; nucleotides outside the gene matches: 7. Germline CDR1 and CDR2: MDHEN and SYDVKM. The CDR3 consists of 15 residues. Sampling consisted of one heparinised blood draw per donor, averaging roughly 110 mL. Purity (above 98%) was reached by all sorted populations. The sample comprised central memory CD4+ T cells from blood. The chain has TRBV28 and TRBJ2-1; 10 bases line up with TRBD2. The receptor's source is a young man with type 1 diabetes. The CDR3 DNA is TGTGCCAGCAGTAGGGGACTAGCGAAGATCAATGAGCAGTTCTTC. As protein: CASSRGLAKINEQFF.